The 8 T cell receptor beta chains below all came from one sample that was sequenced in a study of blood T cell repertoires in COVID-19. Assay used: immunoSEQ multiplex PCR; TCRdb lists only in-frame clones, some missing. The sample shows around 130,000 clones, about 87% of them seen only once. Specimen: peripheral blood. Every receptor here comes from a woman aged 45-65 years with acute or convalescent COVID-19.

The CDR3 region is CASSPPGATSYEQYF. For the CDR3, the DNA is TGTGCCAGCTCACCACCGGGGGCTACATCCTACGAGCAGTACTTC. The chain employs TRBV18 and TRBJ2-7, with D possibly TRBD1 on 6 matching bases. With 0 bases removed from V and 1 base from J, the gap between germline ends came to 10 bases. CDR1 KGHSH and CDR2 LQKENI come from the germline V gene. The CDR3 runs 15 residues.

This chain connects TRBV28 to TRBJ2-3; 9 bases align to TRBD2. CDR3 size: 13 residues. V lost 5 bases, J lost 10 bases, and 7 bases stayed unmatched. Looked up from germline, CDR1 is MDHEN and CDR2 is SYDVKM. The CDR3 DNA reads TGTGCCAGCAGTAATAGCGGGAGCAGTGCGCAGTATTTT. The encoded protein is CASSNSGSSAQYF.

The genes are TRBV5-6 and TRBJ2-2; 9 bases are a match to TRBD2. V was clipped by 4 bases and J by 4 bases; unmatched bases: 8. This CDR3 spans 16 amino acids. The germline V gene has CDR1 SGHDT and CDR2 YYEEEE. CDR3 in DNA: TGTGCCAGCAGCCCCCCGGGTAGCGGGAGCACCGGGGAGCTGTTTTTT. Its protein is CASSPPGSGSTGELFF.

The chain carries TRBV5-6 and TRBJ2-1; 7 nucleotides align to TRBD2. The CDR3 runs to 16 residues. The ends lost 2 bases at V and 6 bases at J; junction bases unmatched: 11. In germline, CDR1 is SGHDT, CDR2 YYEEEE. Here the CDR3 DNA reads TGTGCCAGCAGCTTTCATCTAACGGGAGGTTCCAATGAGCAGTTCTTC. Translating it yields CASSFHLTGGSNEQFF.

This clone was counted between two and nine times. The rearrangement joins TRBV13 to TRBJ1-2; weak D call: TRBD1 (6 bases). This CDR3 is 14 amino acids long. Germline lookup yields CDR1 PRHDT and CDR2 FYEKMQ (reference sequence). Between the trimmed V and J ends, which lost 6 bases and 7 bases, there was a span of 18 bases. The CDR3 nucleotides are TGTGCCAGCAGTTCGCAAAAGGGGGGGACTGGCTACACCTTC. Its translation is CASSSQKGGTGYTF.

The chain recombines TRBV6-6 with TRBJ2-3; D remains unclear. V lost 0 bases to trimming and J lost 1 base, with 5 bases between them. From germline, CDR1 is MNHNY and CDR2 SVGAGI (reference sequence). CDR3 length: 14 residues. The DNA of the CDR3 is TGTGCCAGCAGTTACTCAGAGCGCACAGATACGCAGTATTTT. Translating gives CASSYSERTDTQYF.

This clone was seen more than once but under ten times. The CDR3 DNA follows: TGTGCCAGCAGCTCTGGACAGGTTGGCGAGCAGTACTTC. Its protein is CASSSGQVGEQYF. V gene TRBV7-2 combines with J gene TRBJ2-7, with 7 positions matching TRBD1. CDR1 and CDR2 from the germline V gene are SGHTA and FQGNSA. This CDR3 region has 13 residues. J gave up 6 bases and V 4 bases, and 6 bases lay outside the gene matches.

This sequence joins TRBV4-3 and TRBJ2-2, with a possible D match to TRBD2 (5 bases). With 3 bases removed from V and 7 bases from J, the gap between germline ends came to 15 bases. The germline V gene has CDR1 LGHNA and CDR2 YSLEER. This CDR3 spans 15 amino acids. The CDR3 nucleotides read TGCGCCAGCAGCCACGAAGGGTACGAGGGCGGGGAGCTGTTTTTT. This encodes CASSHEGYEGGELFF.